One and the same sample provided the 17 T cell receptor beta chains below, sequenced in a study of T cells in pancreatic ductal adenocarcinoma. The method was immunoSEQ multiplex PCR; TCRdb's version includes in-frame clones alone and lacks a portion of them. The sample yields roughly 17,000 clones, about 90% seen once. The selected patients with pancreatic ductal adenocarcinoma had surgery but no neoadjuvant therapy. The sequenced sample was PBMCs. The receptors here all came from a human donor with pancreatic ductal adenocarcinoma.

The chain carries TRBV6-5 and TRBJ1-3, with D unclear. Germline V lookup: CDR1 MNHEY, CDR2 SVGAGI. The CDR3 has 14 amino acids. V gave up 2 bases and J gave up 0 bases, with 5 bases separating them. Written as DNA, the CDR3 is TGTGCCAGCAGTTACGATAGCTCTGGAAACACCATATATTTT. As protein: CASSYDSSGNTIYF.

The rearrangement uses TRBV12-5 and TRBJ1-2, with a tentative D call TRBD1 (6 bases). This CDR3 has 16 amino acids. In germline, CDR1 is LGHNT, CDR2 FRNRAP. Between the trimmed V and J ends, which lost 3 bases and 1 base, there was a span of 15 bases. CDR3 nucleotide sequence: TGTGCTAGTGGTTTCGGGAGCTCCAGGGGTAACTATGGCTACACCTTC. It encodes CASGFGSSRGNYGYTF.

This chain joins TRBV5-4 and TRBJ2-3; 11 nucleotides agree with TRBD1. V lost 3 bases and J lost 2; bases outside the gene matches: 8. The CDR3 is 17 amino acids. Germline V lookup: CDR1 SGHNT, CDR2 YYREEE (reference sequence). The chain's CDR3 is CASSSPRDRGSTDTQYF. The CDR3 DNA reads TGTGCCAGCAGCTCCCCACGGGACAGGGGGTCCACAGATACGCAGTATTTT.

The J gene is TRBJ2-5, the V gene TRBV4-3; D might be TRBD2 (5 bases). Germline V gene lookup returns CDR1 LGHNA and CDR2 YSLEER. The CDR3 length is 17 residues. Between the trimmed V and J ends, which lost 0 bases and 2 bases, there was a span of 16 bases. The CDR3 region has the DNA TGCGCCAGCAGCCAAGATCTTCCCGGGATGGGACAAGAGACCCAGTACTTC. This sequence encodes CASSQDLPGMGQETQYF.

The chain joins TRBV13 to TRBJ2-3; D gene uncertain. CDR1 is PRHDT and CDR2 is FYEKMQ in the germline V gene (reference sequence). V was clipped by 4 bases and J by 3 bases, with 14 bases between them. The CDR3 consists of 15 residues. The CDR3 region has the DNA TGTGCCAGCAGCTCCCCCCGGTTAATAACAGATACGCAGTATTTT. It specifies CASSSPRLITDTQYF.

For the CDR3, the DNA is TGTGCCAGCAGCCTCACGGGAAGAGAGACCCAGTACTTC. It codes for CASSLTGRETQYF. V usage is TRBV6-1 and J usage is TRBJ2-5; D may be TRBD2 (5 bases). The CDR3 runs 13 residues. V lost 6 bases, J lost 4 bases, and 12 bases lay in between. Germline CDR1 MNHNS, CDR2 SASEGT.

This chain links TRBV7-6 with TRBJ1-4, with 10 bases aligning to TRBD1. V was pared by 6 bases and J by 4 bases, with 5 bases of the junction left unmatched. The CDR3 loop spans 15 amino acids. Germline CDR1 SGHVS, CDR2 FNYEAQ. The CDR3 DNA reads TGTGCCAGCAGTCGACAGGGGGCCATTAATGAAAAACTGTTTTTT. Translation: CASSRQGAINEKLFF.

CDR3 DNA: TGTGCCAGCAGTGAAGCCTCCGGGACAGTCGGGAATTCACCCCTCCACTTT. It yields the protein CASSEASGTVGNSPLHF. This chain links TRBV6-1 with TRBJ1-6; TRBD1 agrees at 7 bases. Germline V gives CDR1 MNHNS, CDR2 SASEGT. With V trimmed by 0 bases and J by 7 bases, 9 bases remained unmatched. The CDR3 length is 17 residues.

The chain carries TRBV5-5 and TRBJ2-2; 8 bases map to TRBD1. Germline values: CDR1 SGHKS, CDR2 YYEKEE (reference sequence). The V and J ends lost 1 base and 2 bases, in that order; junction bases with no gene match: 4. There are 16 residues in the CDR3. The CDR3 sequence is CASSLMQGANTGELFF. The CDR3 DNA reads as TGTGCCAGCAGCTTGATGCAGGGGGCCAACACCGGGGAGCTGTTTTTT.

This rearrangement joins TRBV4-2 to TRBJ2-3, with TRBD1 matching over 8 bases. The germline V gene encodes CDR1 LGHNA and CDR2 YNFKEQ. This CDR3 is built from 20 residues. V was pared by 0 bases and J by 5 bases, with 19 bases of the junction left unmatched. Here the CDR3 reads CASSQDALTLGQGRIDTQYF. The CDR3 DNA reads TGTGCCAGCAGCCAAGATGCCCTCACCTTAGGACAGGGAAGGATAGATACGCAGTATTTT.

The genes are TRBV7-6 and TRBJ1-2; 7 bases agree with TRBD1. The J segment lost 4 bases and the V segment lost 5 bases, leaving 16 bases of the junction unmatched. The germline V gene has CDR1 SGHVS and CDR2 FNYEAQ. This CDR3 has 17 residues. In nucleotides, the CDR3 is TGTGCCAGCAGCCCAACCCCCAGCGGGACAGCTAGCTATGGCTACACCTTC. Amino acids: CASSPTPSGTASYGYTF.

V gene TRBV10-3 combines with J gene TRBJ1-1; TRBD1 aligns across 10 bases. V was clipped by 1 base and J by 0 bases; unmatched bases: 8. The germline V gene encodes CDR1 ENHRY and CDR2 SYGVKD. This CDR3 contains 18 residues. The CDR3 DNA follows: TGTGCCATCAGTGAGTTCCCATTGGGACAGGGGATGAACACTGAAGCTTTCTTT. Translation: CAISEFPLGQGMNTEAFF.

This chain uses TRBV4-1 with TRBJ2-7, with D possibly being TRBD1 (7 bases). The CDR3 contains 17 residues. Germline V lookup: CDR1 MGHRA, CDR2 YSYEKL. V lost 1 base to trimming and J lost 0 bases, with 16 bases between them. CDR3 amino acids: CASSQVPRGVSSYEQYF. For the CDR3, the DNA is TGCGCCAGCAGCCAAGTCCCCAGGGGGGTAAGCTCCTACGAGCAGTACTTC.

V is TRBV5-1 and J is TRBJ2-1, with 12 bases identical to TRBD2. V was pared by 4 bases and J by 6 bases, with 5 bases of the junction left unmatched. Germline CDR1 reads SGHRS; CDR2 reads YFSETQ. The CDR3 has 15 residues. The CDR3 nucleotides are TGCGCCAGCAGCACCGGACTAGCGGGATTCAATGAGCAGTTCTTC. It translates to CASSTGLAGFNEQFF.

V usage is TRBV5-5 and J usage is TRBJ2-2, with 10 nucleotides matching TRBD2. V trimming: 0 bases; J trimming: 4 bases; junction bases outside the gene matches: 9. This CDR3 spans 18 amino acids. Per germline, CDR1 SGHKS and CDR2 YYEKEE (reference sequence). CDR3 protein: CASSLALSGGPGTGELFF. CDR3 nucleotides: TGTGCCAGCAGCTTGGCCCTTAGCGGGGGGCCGGGCACCGGGGAGCTGTTTTTT.

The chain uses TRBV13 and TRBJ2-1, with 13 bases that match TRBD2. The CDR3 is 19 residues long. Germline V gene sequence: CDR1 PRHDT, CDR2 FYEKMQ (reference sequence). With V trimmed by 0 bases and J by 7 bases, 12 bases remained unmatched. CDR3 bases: TGTGCCAGCAGCTTAGGCCTAGGACTAGCGGGGGTCTCAGGGAATGAGCAGTTCTTC. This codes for CASSLGLGLAGVSGNEQFF.

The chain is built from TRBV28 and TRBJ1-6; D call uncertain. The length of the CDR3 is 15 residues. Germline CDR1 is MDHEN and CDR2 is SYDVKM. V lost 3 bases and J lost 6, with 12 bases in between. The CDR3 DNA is TGTGCCAGCAGTTTCCGGACCATAGGTAATTCACCCCTCCACTTT. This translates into CASSFRTIGNSPLHF.